These 20 T cell receptor beta chains share one sample of origin, sequenced in a study of T cell responses to AZD1222 COVID-19 vaccine. Produced via immunoSEQ multiplex PCR; TCRdb's table is partial and in-frame only. The table includes around 140,000 clones, more than 80% detected once. Sample: peripheral blood, taken on day 0 of MenACWY control vaccination. The source is an adult in good health.

The V call is TRBV6-5, the J call TRBJ2-7, with 7 bases fitting TRBD1. Trimming took 2 bases from V and 4 from J; bases not matched to a gene: 5. In germline, CDR1 is MNHEY, CDR2 SVGAGI. The CDR3 covers 14 residues. The chain's CDR3 is CASSYRGPGYEQYF. CDR3 DNA sequence: TGTGCCAGCAGTTACAGGGGGCCTGGGTACGAGCAGTACTTC.

The CDR3 sequence: CASSQVRNTEAFF. DNA for the CDR3: TGCGCCAGCAGCCAAGTGAGGAACACTGAAGCTTTCTTT. The chain combines TRBV4-1 with TRBJ1-1; D is uncertain. Germline CDR1 MGHRA, CDR2 YSYEKL. This CDR3 region has 13 residues. V was pared by 1 base and J by 1 base, with 4 bases between.

This clone has just one count. The genes are TRBV5-4 and TRBJ2-1; D is possibly TRBD2 (7 bases). Germline V gene lookup returns CDR1 SGHNT and CDR2 YYREEE (reference sequence). The CDR3 has 15 residues. The V and J ends lost 5 bases and 6 bases respectively, with 18 bases between them. CDR3 sequence: CASRAAGALVNEQFF. For the CDR3, the DNA is TGTGCCAGCAGGGCCGCGGGGGCGCTTGTCAATGAGCAGTTCTTC.

The chain combines TRBV6-4 with TRBJ1-2, with TRBD1 matching 7 bases. Germline CDR1 reads MRHNA; CDR2 reads SNTAGT. The CDR3 is 15 residues long. V lost 8 bases and J lost 3; bases outside the gene matches: 12. The chain's CDR3 is CASLSRPTGHYGYTF. The CDR3 DNA is TGTGCCAGCCTTTCCCGACCGACAGGGCACTATGGCTACACCTTC.

The CDR3 DNA reads as TGCAGCGTCCAAGACAGGGAAGAGACCCAGTACTTC. Protein product: CSVQDREETQYF. This chain connects TRBV29-1 to TRBJ2-5; TRBD1 matches at 7 bases. The CDR3 extends over 12 amino acids. Germline V gene data show CDR1 as SQVTM and CDR2 as ANQGSEA. V trimming: 6 bases; J trimming: 3 bases; junction bases outside the gene matches: 4.

The V call is TRBV7-2, the J call TRBJ1-4; 7 bases are a match to TRBD1. J gave up 2 bases and V 5 bases, and 8 bases lay outside the gene matches. CDR3 length: 16 residues. Looked up from germline, CDR1 is SGHTA and CDR2 is FQGNSA. The CDR3 protein is CASSARTGATNEKLFF. Written as DNA, the CDR3 is TGTGCCAGCAGCGCCCGGACAGGTGCCACTAATGAAAAACTGTTTTTT.

The chain carries TRBV5-4 and TRBJ1-5, with D tentatively TRBD1 (5 bases). Trimming left V 3 bases short and J 6 bases short, with 10 bases between. Germline V lookup: CDR1 SGHNT, CDR2 YYREEE (reference sequence). The CDR3 sequence is 13 residues long. CDR3 region: CASSCWGVQPQHF. The CDR3 DNA reads as TGTGCCAGCAGCTGCTGGGGGGTTCAGCCCCAGCATTTT. Filled out from reference TRBV5-4 and TRBJ1-5, the complete variable domain reads ETGVTQSPTHLIKTRGQQVTLRCSSQSGHNTVSWYQQALGQGPQFIFQYYREEENGRGNFPPRFSGLQFPNYSSELNVNALELDDSALYLCASSCWGVQPQHFGDGTRLSIL.

The chain is built from TRBV7-6 and TRBJ2-7, with 9 bases that match TRBD2. J was trimmed by 2 bases and V by 0 bases; bases with no gene match: 2. The germline V gene encodes CDR1 SGHVS and CDR2 FNYEAQ. The CDR3 runs to 15 residues. CDR3 loop: CASSLAAGGTYEQYF. The CDR3 DNA reads as TGTGCCAGCAGCTTAGCGGCGGGGGGGACCTACGAGCAGTACTTC.

J is TRBJ2-7 and V is TRBV2, with no clear D. The CDR3 loop spans 13 amino acids. V was trimmed by 7 bases and J by 3 bases, leaving 13 bases between them. Looked up from germline, CDR1 is SNHLY and CDR2 is FYNNEI. The CDR3 DNA reads as TGTGCCAGCACTTTTGAATCCTTCTACGAGCAGTACTTC. This sequence encodes CASTFESFYEQYF.

V and J are TRBV4-1 and TRBJ2-1; D is possibly TRBD2 (6 bases). This CDR3 contains 14 residues. Deletions cut 0 bases from V and 10 bases from J, with 13 bases between. Germline lookup yields CDR1 MGHRA and CDR2 YSYEKL. For the CDR3, the DNA is TGCGCCAGCAGCCAAGAACACAGCGGGCGCGAGCAGTTCTTC. Residues: CASSQEHSGREQFF.

The chain joins TRBV14 to TRBJ1-2, with D unresolved. The CDR3 sequence is 14 residues long. CDR1 is SGHDN and CDR2 is FVKESK in the germline V gene. With 1 base removed from V and 4 bases from J, the gap between germline ends came to 10 bases. The CDR3 DNA follows: TGTGCCAGCAGCCAAGGTGTAACTTTCTATGGCTACACCTTC. This sequence encodes CASSQGVTFYGYTF.

This clone was seen once. The rearrangement joins TRBV3-1 (or the pseudogene TRBV3-2) to TRBJ2-5; TRBD2 matches 8 bases. The germline gives CDR1 LGHDT, CDR2 YNNKEL (reference sequence). The CDR3 consists of 16 residues. V lost 0 bases and J lost 5; bases outside the gene matches: 8. The CDR3, as DNA: TGTGCCAGCAGCCAAGAGGGACCGGGAGGGCCTGAGACCCAGTACTTC. Amino acid sequence: CASSQEGPGGPETQYF.

This clone was seen a few times. This chain joins TRBV2 and TRBJ1-1; D might be TRBD1 (5 bases). This CDR3 contains 13 residues. CDR1 and CDR2 from the germline V gene are SNHLY and FYNNEI. V dropped 8 bases and J dropped 4 bases, with 14 bases sitting between them. CDR3 nucleotides: TGTGCCAGCCCTCTCGGGGCCGCCACTGAAGCTTTCTTT. Amino acids: CASPLGAATEAFF.

The chain couples TRBV6-2 or TRBV6-3 to TRBJ2-2; D is possibly TRBD1 or TRBD2 (5 bases each). The CDR3 sequence is 16 residues long. Germline CDR1 is MNHEY and CDR2 is SVGEGT. V dropped 3 bases and J dropped 3 bases, with 14 bases sitting between them. The CDR3 reads CASSYTRGADTGELFF. The CDR3 region has the DNA TGTGCCAGCAGTTATACTCGGGGCGCGGACACCGGGGAGCTGTTTTTT.

As to this clone: A junction end diverges from the germline sequence, so it may reflect a read error. The chain joins TRBV27 to TRBJ2-7, with 7 bases aligning to TRBD1. From germline, CDR1 is MNHEY and CDR2 SMNVEV (reference sequence). The length of the CDR3 is 15 residues. The CDR3, as DNA: TGTGCCAGCAGACGACAGGGAGCTCGGTCCTTCGAGCAGTACTTC. It specifies CASRRQGARSFEQYF.

This clone was observed once. This chain uses TRBV2 with TRBJ1-2, with no clear D. This CDR3 has 15 residues. Germline V gives CDR1 SNHLY, CDR2 FYNNEI. V was trimmed by 2 bases and J by 1 base, leaving 11 bases between them. CDR3 residues: CASSENGLFNYGYTF. DNA of the CDR3: TGTGCCAGCAGTGAAAATGGCCTTTTTAACTATGGCTACACCTTC.

This chain joins TRBV5-1 and TRBJ1-3, with D tentatively TRBD1 (6 bases). The CDR3 has 17 amino acids. With 2 bases removed from V and 0 bases from J, the gap between germline ends came to 15 bases. Germline values: CDR1 SGHRS, CDR2 YFSETQ. In DNA form, the CDR3 reads TGCGCCAGCAGCTTAGGGGGTATCGATCTCTCTGGAAACACCATATATTTT. It encodes CASSLGGIDLSGNTIYF.

The table lists this clone with a count of one. This sequence joins TRBV9 and TRBJ2-7; no clear D gene. CDR1 is SGDLS and CDR2 is YYNGEE in the germline V gene. There are 13 residues in the CDR3. Trimming took 0 bases from V and 6 from J, leaving 10 bases between them. CDR3 bases: TGTGCCAGCAGCGTAGAGGCAGGCAGCGAGCAGTACTTC. Protein: CASSVEAGSEQYF.

The gene calls are TRBV10-3 and TRBJ1-4, with D unresolved. The CDR3 sequence is 13 residues long. Germline assignment: CDR1 ENHRY and CDR2 SYGVKD. V gave up 5 bases and J gave up 6 bases, with 10 bases separating them. CDR3 loop: CAISPTLDEKLFF. CDR3 sequence (DNA): TGTGCCATCAGTCCAACGCTTGATGAAAAACTGTTTTTT.

The V and J genes are TRBV5-1 and TRBJ1-5; perhaps TRBD1 as D (6 bases). CDR1 and CDR2 (germline): SGHRS, YFSETQ. The CDR3 sequence is 15 residues long. Trimming took 2 bases from V and 4 from J, leaving 13 bases between them. The CDR3 DNA follows: TGCGCCAGCAGCTTCGTGGGGGGCATAAATCAGCCCCAGCATTTT. Protein sequence: CASSFVGGINQPQHF.